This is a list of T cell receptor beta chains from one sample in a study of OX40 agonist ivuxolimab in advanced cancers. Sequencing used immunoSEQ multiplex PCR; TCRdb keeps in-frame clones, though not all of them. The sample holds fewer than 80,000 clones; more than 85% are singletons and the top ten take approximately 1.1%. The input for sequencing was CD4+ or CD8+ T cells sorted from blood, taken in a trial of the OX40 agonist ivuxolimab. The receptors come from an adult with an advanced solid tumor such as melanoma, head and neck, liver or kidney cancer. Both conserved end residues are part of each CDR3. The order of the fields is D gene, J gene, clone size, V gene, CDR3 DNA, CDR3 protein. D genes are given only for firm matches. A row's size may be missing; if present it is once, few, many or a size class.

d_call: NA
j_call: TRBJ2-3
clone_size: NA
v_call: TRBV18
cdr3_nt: TGTGCCAGCTCACAGCAGGGGGGGCCTGGGCCAGATACGCAGTATTTT
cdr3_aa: CASSQQGGPGPDTQYF

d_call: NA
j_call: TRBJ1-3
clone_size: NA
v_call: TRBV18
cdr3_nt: TGTGCCAGCTCACCCTCTGGAAACACCATATATTTT
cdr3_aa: CASSPSGNTIYF

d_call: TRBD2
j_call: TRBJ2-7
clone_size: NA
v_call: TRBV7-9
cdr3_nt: TGTGCCAGCAGCTTAGGAGGGACTAGCTACGAGCAGTACTTC
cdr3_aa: CASSLGGTSYEQYF

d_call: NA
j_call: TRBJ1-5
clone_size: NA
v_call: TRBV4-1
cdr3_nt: TGCGCCAGCAGCCAAGCGCCAGGGAGCAATCAGCCCCAGCATTTT
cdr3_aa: CASSQAPGSNQPQHF

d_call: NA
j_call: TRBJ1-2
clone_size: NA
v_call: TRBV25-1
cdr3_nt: TGTGCCAGCAGTGAACGGGGGAGGGGGAACTATGGCTACACCTTC
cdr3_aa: CASSERGRGNYGYTF

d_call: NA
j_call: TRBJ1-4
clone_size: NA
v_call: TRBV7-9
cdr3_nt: TGTGCCAGCAGCCGTTACAGGGCAACTAATGAAAAACTGTTTTTT
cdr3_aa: CASSRYRATNEKLFF

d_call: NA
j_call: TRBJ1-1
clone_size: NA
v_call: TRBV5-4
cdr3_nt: TGTGCCAGCAGTTCGACAGCCAACACTGAAGCTTTCTTT
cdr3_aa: CASSSTANTEAFF

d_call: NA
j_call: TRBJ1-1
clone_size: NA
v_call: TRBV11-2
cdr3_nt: TGTGCCAGCAGCCCGCAAATAACTGAAGCTTTCTTT
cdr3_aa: CASSPQITEAFF

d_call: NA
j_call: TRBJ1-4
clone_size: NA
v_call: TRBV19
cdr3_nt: TGTGCCAGTAGTGGTCACCGGAGGGGAACAACTAATGAAAAACTGTTTTTT
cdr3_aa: CASSGHRRGTTNEKLFF

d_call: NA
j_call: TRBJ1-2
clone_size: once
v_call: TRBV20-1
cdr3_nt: TGCAGTGCTAGAGATGGGTATGGCTACACCTTC
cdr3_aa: CSARDGYGYTF

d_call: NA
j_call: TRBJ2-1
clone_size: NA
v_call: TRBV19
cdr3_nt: TGTGCCAGTAGTATTGGACAGATCTACAATGAGCAGTTCTTC
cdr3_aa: CASSIGQIYNEQFF

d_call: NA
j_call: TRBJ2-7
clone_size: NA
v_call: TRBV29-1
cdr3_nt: TGCAGCGTTCTTCATCGGGGGCGATCCTACGAGCAGTACTTC
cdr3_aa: CSVLHRGRSYEQYF

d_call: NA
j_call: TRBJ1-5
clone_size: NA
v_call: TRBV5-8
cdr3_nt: TGTGCCAGCAGCTTGTCTGGGGAGTCCAATCAGCCCCAGCATTTT
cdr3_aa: CASSLSGESNQPQHF

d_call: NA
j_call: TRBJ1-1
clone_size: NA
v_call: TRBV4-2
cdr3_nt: TGTGCCAGCAGCCAAGATAGGTCTGGGGCTTTCTTT
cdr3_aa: CASSQDRSGAFF

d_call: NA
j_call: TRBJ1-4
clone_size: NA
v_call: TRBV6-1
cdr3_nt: TGTGCCAGCAGTGAACACCGGGGGGCTAATGAAAAACTGTTTTTT
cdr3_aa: CASSEHRGANEKLFF

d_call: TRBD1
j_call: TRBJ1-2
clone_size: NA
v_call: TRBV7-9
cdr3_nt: TGTGCCAGCAGCTTTCTGACAGGGGGCTCTGGCTACACCTTC
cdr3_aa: CASSFLTGGSGYTF

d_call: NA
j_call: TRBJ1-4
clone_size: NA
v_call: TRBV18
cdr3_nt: TGTGCCAGCTCACCACCAGGCAGGGGAGGACTCAATGAAAAACTGTTTTTT
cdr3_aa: CASSPPGRGGLNEKLFF

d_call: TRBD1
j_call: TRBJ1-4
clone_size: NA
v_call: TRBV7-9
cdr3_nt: TGTGCCAGCAGCTTAACACAGGGGTCAACTAATGAAAAACTGTTTTTT
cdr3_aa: CASSLTQGSTNEKLFF

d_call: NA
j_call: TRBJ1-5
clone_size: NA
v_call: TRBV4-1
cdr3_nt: TGCGCCAGCGCTTTGAGGAGCAATCAGCCCCAGCATTTT
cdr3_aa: CASALRSNQPQHF

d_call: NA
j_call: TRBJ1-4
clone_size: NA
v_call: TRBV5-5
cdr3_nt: TGTGCCAGCAGCTCCCCGGGCACAAGGGACAATGAAAAACTGTTTTTT
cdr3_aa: CASSSPGTRDNEKLFF

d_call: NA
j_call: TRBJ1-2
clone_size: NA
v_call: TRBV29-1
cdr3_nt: TGCAGCGTCACGACCGATACCAGCTACACCTTC
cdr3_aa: CSVTTDTSYTF

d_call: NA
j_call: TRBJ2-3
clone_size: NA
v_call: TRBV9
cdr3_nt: TGTGCCAGCAGCCCCCCGGGGTGGGAGACTAGCACAGATACGCAGTATTTT
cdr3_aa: CASSPPGWETSTDTQYF

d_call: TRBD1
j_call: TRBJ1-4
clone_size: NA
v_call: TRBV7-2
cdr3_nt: TGTGCCAGCAGCTCGGACAGGAGAAGAACTAATGAAAAACTGTTTTTT
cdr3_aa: CASSSDRRRTNEKLFF

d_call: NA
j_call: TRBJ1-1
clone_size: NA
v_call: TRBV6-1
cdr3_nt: TGTGCCAGCCGGGACTTAAACACTGAAGCTTTCTTT
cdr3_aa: CASRDLNTEAFF

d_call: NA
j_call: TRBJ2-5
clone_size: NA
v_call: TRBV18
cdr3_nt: TGTGCCAGCTCACCATTCGGGGAGACCCAGTACTTC
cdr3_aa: CASSPFGETQYF

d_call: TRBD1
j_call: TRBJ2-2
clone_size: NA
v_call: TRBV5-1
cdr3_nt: TGCGCCAGCAGCCTTCGACAGGGCGGGAACACCGGGGAGCTGTTTTTT
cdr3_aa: CASSLRQGGNTGELFF

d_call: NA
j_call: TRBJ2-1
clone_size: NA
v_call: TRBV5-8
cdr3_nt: TGTGCCAGCAGCTTGGGGAGTCTATCCTCCTACAATGAGCAGTTCTTC
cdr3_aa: CASSLGSLSSYNEQFF

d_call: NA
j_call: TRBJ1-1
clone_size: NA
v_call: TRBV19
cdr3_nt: TGTGCCAGTAGTATAGTTGGGAGGAACACTGAAGCTTTCTTT
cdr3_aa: CASSIVGRNTEAFF

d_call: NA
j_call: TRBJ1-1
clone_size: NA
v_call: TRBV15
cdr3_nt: TGTGCCACCAGCAGAGATCGTCCCAACACTGAAGCTTTCTTT
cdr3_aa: CATSRDRPNTEAFF

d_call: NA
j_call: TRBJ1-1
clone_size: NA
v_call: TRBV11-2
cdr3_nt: TGTGCCAGCAGCTTCCGGGCGACGGGGAGGGCTGAAGCTTTCTTT
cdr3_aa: CASSFRATGRAEAFF

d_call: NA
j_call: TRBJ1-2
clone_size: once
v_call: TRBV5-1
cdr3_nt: TGCGCCAGCAGCTTGGCGGCGGGCTATGGCTACACCTTC
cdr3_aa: CASSLAAGYGYTF

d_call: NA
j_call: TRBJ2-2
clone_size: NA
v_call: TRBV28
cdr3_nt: TGTGCCAGCAGTTTATGGGGGGCGCAGAACACCGGGGAGCTGTTTTTT
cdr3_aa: CASSLWGAQNTGELFF

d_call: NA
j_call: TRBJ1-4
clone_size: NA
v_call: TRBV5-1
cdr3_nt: TGCGCCAGCAGCTTGGCTGCAACTAATGAAAAACTGTTTTTT
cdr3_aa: CASSLAATNEKLFF

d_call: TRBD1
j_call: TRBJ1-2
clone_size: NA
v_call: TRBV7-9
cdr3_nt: TGTGCCAGCAGCGGAGGGGACAGGGGGCCATCAAACTATGGCTACACCTTC
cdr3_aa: CASSGGDRGPSNYGYTF

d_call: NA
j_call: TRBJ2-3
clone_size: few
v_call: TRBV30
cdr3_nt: TGTGCCTGGAACCAGGGGAGGGTAGATACGCAGTATTTT
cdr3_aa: CAWNQGRVDTQYF

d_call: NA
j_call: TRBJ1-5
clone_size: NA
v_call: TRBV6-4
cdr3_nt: TGTGCCAGCAGTCCTTCGGGGGGAGGCAATCAGCCCCAGCATTTT
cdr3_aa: CASSPSGGGNQPQHF

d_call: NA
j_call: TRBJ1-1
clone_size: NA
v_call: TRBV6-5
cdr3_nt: TGTGCCAGCAGCCACGGTTTCACTGAAGCTTTCTTT
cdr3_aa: CASSHGFTEAFF

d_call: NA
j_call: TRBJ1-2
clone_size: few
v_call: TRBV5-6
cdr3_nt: TGTGCCAGCAGCTTGGGGCAGTCTAACTATGGCTACACCTTC
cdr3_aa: CASSLGQSNYGYTF

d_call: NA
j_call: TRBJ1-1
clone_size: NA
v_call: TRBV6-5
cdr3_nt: TGTGCCAGCAGTTACTCGAAATCCGCCGGCCCTGAAGCTTTCTTT
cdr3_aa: CASSYSKSAGPEAFF

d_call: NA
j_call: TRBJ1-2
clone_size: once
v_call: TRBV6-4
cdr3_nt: TGTGCCAGCAGTGACTCGGGGGCACCAGACTATGGCTACACCTTC
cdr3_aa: CASSDSGAPDYGYTF

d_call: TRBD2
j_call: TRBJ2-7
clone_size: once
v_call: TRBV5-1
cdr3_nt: TGCGCCAGCAACGCGGGGGGGTCATACGAGCAGTACTTC
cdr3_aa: CASNAGGSYEQYF

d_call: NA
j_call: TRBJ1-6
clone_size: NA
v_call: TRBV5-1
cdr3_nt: TGCGCCAGCAGCCGGAACCCGAATTCACCCCTCCACTTT
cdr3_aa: CASSRNPNSPLHF

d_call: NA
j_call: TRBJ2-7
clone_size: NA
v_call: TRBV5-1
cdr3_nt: TGCGCCAGCAGCTTAGGGAACAGCCGTTCCTACGAGCAGTACTTT
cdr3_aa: CASSLGNSRSYEQYF

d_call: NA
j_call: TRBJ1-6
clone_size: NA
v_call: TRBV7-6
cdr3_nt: TGTGCCAGCAGCTTAGCCTCTGGGGAAGGTTCACCCCTCCACTTT
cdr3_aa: CASSLASGEGSPLHF

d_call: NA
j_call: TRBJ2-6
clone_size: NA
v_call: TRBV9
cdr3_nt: TGTGCCAGCAGCGAAGCAGGGACTGGGGCCAACGTCCTGACTTTC
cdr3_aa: CASSEAGTGANVLTF

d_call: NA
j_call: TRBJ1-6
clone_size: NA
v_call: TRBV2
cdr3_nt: TGTGCCAGCAGTTCCGGGCCTGGAAGGAATTCACCCCTCCACTTT
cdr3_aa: CASSSGPGRNSPLHF

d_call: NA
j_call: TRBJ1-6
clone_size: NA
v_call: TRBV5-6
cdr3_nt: TGTGCCAGCAGCTTGGCCCCCCGATCGGGGTCACCCCTCCACTTT
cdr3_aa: CASSLAPRSGSPLHF

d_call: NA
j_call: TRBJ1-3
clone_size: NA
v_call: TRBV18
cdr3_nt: TGTGCCAGCTCACCAACCCAGGGTGTGAGGGGAAACACCATATATTTT
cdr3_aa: CASSPTQGVRGNTIYF

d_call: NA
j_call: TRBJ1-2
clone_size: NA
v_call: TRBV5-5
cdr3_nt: TGTGCCAGCAGTTTTCAGGGACTCGACGGCTACACCTTC
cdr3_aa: CASSFQGLDGYTF

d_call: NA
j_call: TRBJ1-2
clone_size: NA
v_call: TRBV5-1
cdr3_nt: TGCGCCAGCAGCTTACGCACCGGGGCCCGTTCTCTCTATGGCTACACCTTC
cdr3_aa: CASSLRTGARSLYGYTF

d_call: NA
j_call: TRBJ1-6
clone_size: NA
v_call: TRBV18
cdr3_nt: TGTGCCAGCTCACCACCGGCGGACAGAAATTCACCCCTCCACTTT
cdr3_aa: CASSPPADRNSPLHF

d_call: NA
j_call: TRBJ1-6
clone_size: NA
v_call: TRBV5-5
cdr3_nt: TGTGCCAGCAGCTTCCGGGACAAAAATTCACCCCTCCACTTT
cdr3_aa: CASSFRDKNSPLHF

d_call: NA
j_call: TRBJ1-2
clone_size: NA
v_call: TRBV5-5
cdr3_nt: TGTGCCAGCAGCTTGGGATCTTTCAGACATTATGGCTACACCTTC
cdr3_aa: CASSLGSFRHYGYTF

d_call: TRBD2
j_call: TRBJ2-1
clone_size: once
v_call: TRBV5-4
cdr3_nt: TGTGCCAGCAGCTTAGGACTAGCGGGGGGAAATGAGCAGTTCTTC
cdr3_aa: CASSLGLAGGNEQFF

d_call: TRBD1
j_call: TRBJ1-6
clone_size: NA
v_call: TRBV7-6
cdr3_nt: TGTGCCAGCAGCTCACAGGGGCGAGGATATAATTCACCCCTCCACTTT
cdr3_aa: CASSSQGRGYNSPLHF

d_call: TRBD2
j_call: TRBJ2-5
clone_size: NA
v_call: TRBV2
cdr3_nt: TGTGCCAGCAGCCCAGCGGGGGGCCCCCAAGAGACCCAGTACTTC
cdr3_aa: CASSPAGGPQETQYF

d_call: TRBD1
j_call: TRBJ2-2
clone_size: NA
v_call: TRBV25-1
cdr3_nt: TGTGCCAGCTCGGACAGGGGCGACACCGGGGAGCTGTTTTTT
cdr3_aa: CASSDRGDTGELFF

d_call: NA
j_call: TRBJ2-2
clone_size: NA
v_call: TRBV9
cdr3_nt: TGTGCCAGCAGCGCCCAATCGGTTCGAGCCGGGGAGCTGTTTTTT
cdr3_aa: CASSAQSVRAGELFF

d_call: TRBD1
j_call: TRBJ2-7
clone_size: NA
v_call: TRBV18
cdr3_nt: TGTGCCAGCTCAACGGGCGGCAGGGGGCAATACGAGCAGTACTTC
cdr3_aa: CASSTGGRGQYEQYF

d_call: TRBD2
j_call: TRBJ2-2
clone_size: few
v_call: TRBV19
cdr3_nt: TGTGCCAGTAGCCGACTAGCGGGGAACACCGGGGAGCTGTTTTTT
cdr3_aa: CASSRLAGNTGELFF